This T cell receptor (beta chain) was captured by sequencing in a study of graft-versus-host responses after intestinal transplantation. Background on the study: The study gave all recipients anti-thymocyte globulin induction, then tacrolimus and steroids for about 3 years. Study-level points and caveats: Detected in recipient marrow were GvH clones, some of which were first observed in ileum or blood. Peak circulating GvH clone levels tracked with early post-transplant HvG declines.

Comments on this clone: Its antigen is still unknown.

Trimming left V 6 bases short and J 3 bases short, with 9 bases between. The CDR3 totals 13 residues. CDR1 is MDHEN and CDR2 is SYDVKM in the germline V gene. Sequencing used immunoSEQ multiplex PCR; TCRdb keeps in-frame clones, though not all of them. In the table there are some 82,000 clones, around 87% of which are singletons. The origin of this receptor is a human donor who was the organ donor for an intestinal transplant. This sequence joins TRBV28 and TRBJ2-1; D remains ambiguous. This material consisted of unstimulated CD8+ T cells sorted from spleen or lymph node cells, taken before transplant. The CDR3 DNA reads as TGTGCCAGCAGGGCGGAAAACTACAATGAGCAGTTCTTC. Protein product: CASRAENYNEQFF.